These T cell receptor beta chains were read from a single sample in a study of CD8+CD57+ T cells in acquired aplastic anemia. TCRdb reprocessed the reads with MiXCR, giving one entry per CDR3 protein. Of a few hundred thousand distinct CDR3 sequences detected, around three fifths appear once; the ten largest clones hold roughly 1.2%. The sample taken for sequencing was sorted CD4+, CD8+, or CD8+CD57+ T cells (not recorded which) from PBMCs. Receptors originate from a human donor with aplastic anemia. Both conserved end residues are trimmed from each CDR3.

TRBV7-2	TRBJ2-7	ASSTLAGGLEQY
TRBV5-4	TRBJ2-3	ASSPEGQGGGRVPDTQY
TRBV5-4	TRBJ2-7	ASSQVGGRNYEQY
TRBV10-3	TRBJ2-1	AISEDSSSYNEQF
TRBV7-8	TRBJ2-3	ASSLVLRTDTQY
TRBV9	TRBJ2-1	ASSVSSDYNEQF
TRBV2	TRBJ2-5	ASRSGLRETQY
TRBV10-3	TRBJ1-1	AISESNPQGEAF
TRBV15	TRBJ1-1	ATSAHSNTEAF
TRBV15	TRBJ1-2	ATSRDSLNYGYT
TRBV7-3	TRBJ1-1	ASSLQGNTEAF
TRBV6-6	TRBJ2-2	ASRDVELV
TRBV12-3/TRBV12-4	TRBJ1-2	ASSPTLVYNYGYT
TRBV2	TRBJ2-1	ASIRQGAYNEQF
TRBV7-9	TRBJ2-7	ASSRRELEQY
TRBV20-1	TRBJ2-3	SASIEGRSTQY
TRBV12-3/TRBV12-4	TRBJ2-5	ASSPRRQGGPSGETQY
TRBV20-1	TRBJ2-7	SASPGLAIHEQY
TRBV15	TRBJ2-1	ATSSSRSGQGDEQF
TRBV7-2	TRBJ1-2	ASSPTGNNYGYT
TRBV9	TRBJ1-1	ASSTRTGYVTEAF
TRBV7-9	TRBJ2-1	ASSTRPGQGRNEQF
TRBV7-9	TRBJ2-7	ASSSRDRGVYEQY
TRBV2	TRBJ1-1	ASSGWGPAAF
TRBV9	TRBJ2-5	ASSVSGERDQETQY
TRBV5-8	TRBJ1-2	ASSTGQQIRGDGYT
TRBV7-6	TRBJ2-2	ASSSLGGELF
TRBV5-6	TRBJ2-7	ASSLARTRRQGGYEQY
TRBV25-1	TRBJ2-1	ASSESLGLAGVDEQF
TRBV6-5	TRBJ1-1	ASSYRRATEAF
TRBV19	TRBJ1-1	ASSPPLSSHQQTEAF
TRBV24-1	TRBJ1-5	ATGGQPQH
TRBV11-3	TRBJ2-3	ASSLSGPPQADTQY
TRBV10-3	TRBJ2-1	AIKIGPTGNEQF
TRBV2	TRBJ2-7	ASSNPSAGGNYEQY